These 16 T cell receptor beta chains originate from one sample sequenced in a study of cytomegalovirus exposure and HLA in healthy donors. Vbeta (60) and Jbeta (13) primers were used in the PCR. Profiling relied on immunoSEQ multiplex PCR, and the TCRdb table lists in-frame clones only, not all of them. The data hold 250,000 to 350,000 clones, with approximately 90% observed a single time. Sequenced sample: PBMCs. Receptors were obtained from a man aged 35 to 55 in good health and CMV-seropositive.

V and J are TRBV27 and TRBJ2-5; 10 bases align to TRBD2. V lost 11 bases to trimming and J lost 5 bases; unmatched junction nucleotides: 11. The CDR3 covers 14 residues. Germline lookup yields CDR1 MNHEY and CDR2 SMNVEV (reference sequence). CDR3 in DNA: TGTGCCGTGGGGCTAGCGGGAGCGTGGGAGACCCAGTACTTC. This encodes CAVGLAGAWETQYF.

Worth noting for this clone: Other DNA sequences in the sample encode the same CDR3. The rearrangement joins TRBV18 to TRBJ2-1, with 13 nucleotides matching TRBD2. Germline values: CDR1 KGHSH, CDR2 LQKENI. This CDR3 has 17 amino acids. The V and J ends lost 3 bases and 1 base, in that order; junction bases with no gene match: 3. The CDR3 loop is CASSPRTSGSSYNEQFF. The CDR3 DNA reads as TGTGCCAGCTCACCCCGGACTAGCGGGAGTTCCTACAATGAGCAGTTCTTC.

The chain combines TRBV7-2 with TRBJ2-5, with D unresolved. This CDR3 has 12 residues. Germline V gene lookup returns CDR1 SGHTA and CDR2 FQGNSA. V was trimmed by 2 bases and J by 5 bases, leaving 6 bases between them. CDR3 residues: CASSLSGETQYF. The CDR3 bases are TGTGCCAGCAGCTTATCCGGGGAGACCCAGTACTTC. Combining the CDR3 with reference TRBV7-2 and TRBJ2-5 gives the whole variable domain GAGVSQSPSNKVTEKGKDVELRCDPISGHTALYWYRQSLGQGLEFLIYFQGNSAPDKSGLPSDRFSAERTGGSVSTLTIQRTQQEDSAVYLCASSLSGETQYFGPGTRLLVL.

In this sample, this clone turned up a few times. The J gene is TRBJ2-1, the V gene TRBV9; 12 nucleotides line up with TRBD2. Germline trimming cut 4 bases from V and 1 base from J; bases unmatched to any gene: 3. The CDR3 consists of 16 residues. Germline V gives CDR1 SGDLS, CDR2 YYNGEE. CDR3 loop: CASSFGLAGSYNEQFF. In nucleotides, the CDR3 is TGTGCCAGCAGCTTCGGACTAGCGGGATCCTACAATGAGCAGTTCTTC.

The chain uses TRBV5-4 and TRBJ2-1; 8 bases are a match to TRBD2. Per the germline V gene, CDR1 is SGHNT and CDR2 is YYREEE (reference sequence). The CDR3 sequence is 17 residues long. V was pared by 0 bases and J by 7 bases, with 12 bases of the junction left unmatched. The CDR3 here is CASSLEGGRPSGNEQFF. CDR3 DNA sequence: TGTGCCAGCAGCTTGGAGGGCGGGAGGCCCTCAGGGAATGAGCAGTTCTTC.

The chain carries TRBV7-2 and TRBJ2-7, with 8 bases aligning to TRBD2. J was trimmed by 1 base and V by 6 bases; bases with no gene match: 14. Germline-derived CDR1 and CDR2 are SGHTA and FQGNSA. The CDR3 covers 17 residues. In nucleotides, the CDR3 is TGTGCCAGCAGTCGCCCCGAGGGTAGCGGGACTTCCTACGAGCAGTACTTC. Translation gives CASSRPEGSGTSYEQYF.

The J gene is TRBJ1-5, the V gene TRBV28; 7 bases match TRBD1. The germline CDR1 and CDR2 sequences are MDHEN and SYDVKM. The CDR3 is 15 residues long. Trimming took 3 bases from V and 2 from J; bases not matched to a gene: 4. CDR3 DNA sequence: TGTGCCAGCAGTTTGGAGGGGGCTCGCAATCAGCCCCAGCATTTT. Its translation: CASSLEGARNQPQHF.

V is TRBV28 and J is TRBJ2-7, with a weak D call TRBD1 (6 bases). The CDR3 is 17 residues long. V was pared by 6 bases and J by 0 bases, with 21 bases between. Germline CDR1 and CDR2: MDHEN and SYDVKM. For the CDR3, the DNA is TGTGCCAGCAGAGAACTTCCCGGGACATACTTCTCCTACGAGCAGTACTTC. It encodes CASRELPGTYFSYEQYF.

CDR3 nucleotides: TGTGCCAGCAGCTTAAATAGGGGACTAGCGGACTACAATGAGCAGTTCTTC. Translating gives CASSLNRGLADYNEQFF. The chain joins TRBV7-9 to TRBJ2-1; 11 bases are shared with TRBD2. V shed 2 bases and J 3 bases; nucleotides not matched to a gene: 6. The CDR3 runs 17 residues. From germline, CDR1 is SEHNR and CDR2 FQNEAQ (reference sequence).

This sequence joins TRBV10-1 and TRBJ1-1, with D hard to call. Germline CDR1 is WNHNN and CDR2 is SYGVQD (reference sequence). The CDR3 covers 15 residues. Trimming stripped 2 bases from V and 7 bases from J, with 17 bases between. CDR3: CASSETKSGRFEAFF. CDR3 DNA: TGCGCCAGCAGTGAGACTAAATCCGGTCGGTTTGAAGCTTTCTTT.

This sequence joins TRBV7-9 and TRBJ1-5; a possible D gene is TRBD1 (5 bases). The CDR3 has 15 residues. The germline CDR1 and CDR2 sequences are SEHNR and FQNEAQ (reference sequence). The V end was cut by 1 base, the J end by 4 bases, with 11 bases between. As DNA, the CDR3 is TGTGCCAGCAGCTTAGAGACAGATTGGAATCAGCCCCAGCATTTT. Protein: CASSLETDWNQPQHF.

V is TRBV6-1 and J is TRBJ2-3; 10 bases fit TRBD2. The germline gives CDR1 MNHNS, CDR2 SASEGT. The CDR3 loop spans 13 amino acids. J lost 3 bases, V lost 10 bases, and 4 bases had no gene match. In DNA form, the CDR3 reads TGTGCCACCATTAGCGGGGGGACAGATACGCAGTATTTT. The encoded protein is CATISGGTDTQYF.

The chain joins TRBV5-6 to TRBJ1-2; tentative D call: TRBD1 (6 bases). Trimming shortened V by 0 bases and J by 8 bases, and 17 bases separated the two germline ends. The germline V gene encodes CDR1 SGHDT and CDR2 YYEEEE. The CDR3 spans 15 residues. The CDR3 DNA reads as TGTGCCAGCAGCTTGGGAAATACAGGGCCCCTGGGCTACACCTTC. Its protein product is CASSLGNTGPLGYTF.

This chain links TRBV5-4 with TRBJ2-1; 7 bases line up with TRBD2. Germline CDR1 is SGHNT and CDR2 is YYREEE (reference sequence). V was clipped by 7 bases and J by 0 bases; unmatched bases: 1. The CDR3 is made up of 13 amino acids. CDR3 protein: CASGDYSYNEQFF. The CDR3 DNA follows: TGTGCCAGCGGGGACTACTCCTACAATGAGCAGTTCTTC.

The V and J genes are TRBV7-9 and TRBJ2-7, with D unclear. This CDR3 region has 13 residues. Germline V gives CDR1 SEHNR, CDR2 FQNEAQ (reference sequence). V lost 9 bases to trimming and J lost 0 bases, with 12 bases between them. CDR3 coding DNA: TGTGCCAGTGCCTTAAAGAGCTCCTACGAGCAGTACTTC. Protein: CASALKSSYEQYF.

This clone was picked up one time. The rearrangement links TRBV5-1 to TRBJ2-1, with D perhaps matching TRBD2 (7 bases). The V end lost 0 bases, the J end lost 10 bases, and 23 bases lay between the germline ends. Looked up from germline, CDR1 is SGHRS and CDR2 is YFSETQ. CDR3 length: 17 residues. Written as DNA, the CDR3 is TGCGCCAGCAGCTTGGCCCCGGGGGGCGCATCATTGGGAGAGCAGTTCTTC. The encoded protein is CASSLAPGGASLGEQFF.